This T cell receptor (beta chain) is from a study of patients and donors after allogeneic stem cell transplantation. TCRdb re-analysed the RT-PCR reads in MiXCR, keeping a single row per CDR3 protein. The sample lists about 200,000 distinct CDR3 sequences, around two fifths occurring once. This clonotype was counted a single time. This receptor was taken from a human donor who was either an allogeneic HSCT recipient or a stem cell or donor lymphocyte infusion donor (not recorded which). It is not recorded whose cells these are; they may come from a transplant donor. The sample was blood, either unsorted or a sorted T cell fraction (not recorded which).

The CDR3 coding sequence is TGTGCCAGCAGTTTGGCGACAGGGACGGGCGAGCAGTACTTC. This translates into CASSLATGTGEQYF. The rearrangement links TRBV28 to TRBJ2-7, with 7 bases lining up with TRBD1. V gave up 3 bases and J gave up 6 bases; unmatched junction bases: 8. This CDR3 contains 14 residues. CDR1 and CDR2 (germline): MDHEN, SYDVKM.